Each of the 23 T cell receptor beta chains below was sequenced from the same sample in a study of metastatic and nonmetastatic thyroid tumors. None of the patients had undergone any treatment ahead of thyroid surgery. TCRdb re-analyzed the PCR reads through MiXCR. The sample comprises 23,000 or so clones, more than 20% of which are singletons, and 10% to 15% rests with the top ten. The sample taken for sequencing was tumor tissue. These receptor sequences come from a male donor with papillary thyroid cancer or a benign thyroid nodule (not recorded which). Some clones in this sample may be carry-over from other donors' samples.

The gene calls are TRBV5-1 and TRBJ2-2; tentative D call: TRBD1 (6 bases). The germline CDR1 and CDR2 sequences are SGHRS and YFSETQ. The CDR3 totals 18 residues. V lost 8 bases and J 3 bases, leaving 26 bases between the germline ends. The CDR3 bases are TGCGCCAGGAGCCTAGGGACACTGAGATCGAGTGACACCGGGGAGCTGTTTTTT. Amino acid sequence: CARSLGTLRSSDTGELFF.

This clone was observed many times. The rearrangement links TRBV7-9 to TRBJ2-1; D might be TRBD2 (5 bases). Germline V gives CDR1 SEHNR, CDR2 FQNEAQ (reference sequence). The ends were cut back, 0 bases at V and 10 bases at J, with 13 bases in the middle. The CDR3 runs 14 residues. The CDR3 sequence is CASSLAGAGREQFF. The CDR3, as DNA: TGTGCCAGCAGCTTAGCGGGAGCCGGTCGGGAGCAGTTCTTC. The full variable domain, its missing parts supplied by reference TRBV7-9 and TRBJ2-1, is DTGVSQNPRHKITKRGQNVTFRCDPISEHNRLYWYRQTLGQGPEFLTYFQNEAQLEKSRLLSDRFSAERPKGSFSTLEIQRTEQGDSAMYLCASSLAGAGREQFFGPGTRLTVL.

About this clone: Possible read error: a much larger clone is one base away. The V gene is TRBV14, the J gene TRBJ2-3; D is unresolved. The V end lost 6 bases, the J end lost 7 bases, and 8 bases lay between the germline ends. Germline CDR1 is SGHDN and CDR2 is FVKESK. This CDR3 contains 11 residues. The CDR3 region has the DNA TGTGCCAGCAGATCAGCGCATACGCAGTATTTT. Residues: CASRSAHTQYF.

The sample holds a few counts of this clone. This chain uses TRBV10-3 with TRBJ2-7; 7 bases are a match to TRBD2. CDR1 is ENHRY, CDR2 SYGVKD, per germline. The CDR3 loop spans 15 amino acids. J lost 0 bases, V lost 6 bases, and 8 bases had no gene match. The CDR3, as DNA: TGTGCCATCAGCTCAAACGCGGGGGTCTCCTACGAGCAGTACTTC. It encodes CAISSNAGVSYEQYF.

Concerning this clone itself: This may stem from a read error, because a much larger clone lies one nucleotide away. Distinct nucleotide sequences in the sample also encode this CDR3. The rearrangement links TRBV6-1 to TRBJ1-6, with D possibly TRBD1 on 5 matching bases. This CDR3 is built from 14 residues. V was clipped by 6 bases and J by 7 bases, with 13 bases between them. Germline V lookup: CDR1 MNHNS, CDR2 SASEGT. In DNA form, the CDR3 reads TGTGCCAGCAGCTCGGGACGTATGAATTCACCCCTCCACTTT. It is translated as CASSSGRMNSPLHF.

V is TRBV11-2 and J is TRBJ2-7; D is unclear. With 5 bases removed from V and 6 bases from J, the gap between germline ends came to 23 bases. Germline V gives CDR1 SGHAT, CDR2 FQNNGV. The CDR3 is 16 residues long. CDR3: CASSPRKGWSLFEQYF. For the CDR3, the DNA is TGTGCCAGCAGCCCGCGGAAGGGTTGGAGCCTCTTCGAGCAGTACTTC.

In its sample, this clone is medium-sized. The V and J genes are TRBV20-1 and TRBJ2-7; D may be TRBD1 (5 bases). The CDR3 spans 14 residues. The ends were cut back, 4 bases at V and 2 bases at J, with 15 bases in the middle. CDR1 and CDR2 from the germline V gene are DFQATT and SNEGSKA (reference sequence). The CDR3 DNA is TGCAGTGCTATGCTGGGGCCCTACACCTACGAGCAGTACTTC. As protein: CSAMLGPYTYEQYF.

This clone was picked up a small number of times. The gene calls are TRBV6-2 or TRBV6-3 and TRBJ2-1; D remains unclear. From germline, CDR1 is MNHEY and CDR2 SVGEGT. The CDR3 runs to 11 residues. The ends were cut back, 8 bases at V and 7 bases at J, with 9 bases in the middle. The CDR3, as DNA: TGTGCCAGCGGCTACTTAAATGAGCAGTTCTTC. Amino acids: CASGYLNEQFF.

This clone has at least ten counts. The CDR3 nucleotides read TGTGCCAGCAGCACTACAGGCGGACAGAACTATGGCTACACCTTC. Protein: CASSTTGGQNYGYTF. The genes are TRBV7-2 and TRBJ1-2; D is possibly TRBD1 (6 bases). V dropped 5 bases and J dropped 2 bases, with 15 bases sitting between them. This CDR3 is built from 15 residues. The V gene's germline CDR1 is SGHTA and CDR2 FQGNSA. Based on the CDR3 plus reference TRBV7-2 and TRBJ1-2, the full variable domain is GAGVSQSPSNKVTEKGKDVELRCDPISGHTALYWYRQSLGQGLEFLIYFQGNSAPDKSGLPSDRFSAERTGGSVSTLTIQRTQQEDSAVYLCASSTTGGQNYGYTFGSGTRLTVV.

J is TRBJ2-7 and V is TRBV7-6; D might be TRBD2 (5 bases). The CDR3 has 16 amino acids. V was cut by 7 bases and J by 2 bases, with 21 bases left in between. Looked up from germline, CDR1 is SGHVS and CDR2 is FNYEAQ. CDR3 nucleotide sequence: TGTGCCAGCATCGTGGACTGGTCTGCTATCGCCTACGAGCAGTACTTC. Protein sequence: CASIVDWSAIAYEQYF. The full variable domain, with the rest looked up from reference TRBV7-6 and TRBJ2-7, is GAGVSQSPRYKVTKRGQDVALRCDPISGHVSLYWYRQALGQGPEFLTYFNYEAQQDKSGLPNDRFSAERPEGSISTLTIQRTEQRDSAMYRCASIVDWSAIAYEQYFGPGTRLTVT.

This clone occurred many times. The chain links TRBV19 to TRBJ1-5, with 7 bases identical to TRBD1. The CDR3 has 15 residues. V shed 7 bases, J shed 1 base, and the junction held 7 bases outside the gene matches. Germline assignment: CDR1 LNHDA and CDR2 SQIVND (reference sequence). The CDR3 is CASIGGTASNQPQHF. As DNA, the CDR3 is TGTGCCAGTATAGGAGGGACAGCGAGCAATCAGCCCCAGCATTTT.

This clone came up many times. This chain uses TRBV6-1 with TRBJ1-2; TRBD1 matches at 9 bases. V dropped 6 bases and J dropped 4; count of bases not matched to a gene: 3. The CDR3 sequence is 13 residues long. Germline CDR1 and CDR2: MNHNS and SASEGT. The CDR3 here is CASRDRGTYGYTF. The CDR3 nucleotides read TGTGCCAGCAGGGACAGGGGAACCTATGGCTACACCTTC.

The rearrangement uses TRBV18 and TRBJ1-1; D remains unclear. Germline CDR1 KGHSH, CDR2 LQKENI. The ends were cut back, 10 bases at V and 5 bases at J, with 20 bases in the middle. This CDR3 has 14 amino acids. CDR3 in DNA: TGTGCCACCACTGAGCAGCCGGTAGAGACTGAAGCTTTCTTT. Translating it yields CATTEQPVETEAFF.

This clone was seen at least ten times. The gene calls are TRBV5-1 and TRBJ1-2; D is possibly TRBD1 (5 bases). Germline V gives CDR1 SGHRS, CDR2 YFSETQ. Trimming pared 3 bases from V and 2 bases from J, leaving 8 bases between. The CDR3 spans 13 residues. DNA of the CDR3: TGCGCCAGCAGCTCCCGACAGAACTATGGCTACACCTTC. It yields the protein CASSSRQNYGYTF.

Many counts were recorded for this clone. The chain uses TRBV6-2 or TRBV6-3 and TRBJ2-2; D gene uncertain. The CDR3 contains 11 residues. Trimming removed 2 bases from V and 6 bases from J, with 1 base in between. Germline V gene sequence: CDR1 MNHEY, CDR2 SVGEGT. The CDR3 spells CASSYPGELFF. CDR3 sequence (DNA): TGTGCCAGCAGTTACCCCGGGGAGCTGTTTTTT.

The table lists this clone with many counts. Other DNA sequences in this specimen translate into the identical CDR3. CDR3 sequence (DNA): TGTGCCAGCAGCGTAGGTAGGACAGGGGGATACGAGCAGTACTTC. Residues: CASSVGRTGGYEQYF. The V gene is TRBV9, the J gene TRBJ2-7; 10 positions match TRBD1. Germline V CDR1 and CDR2: SGDLS, YYNGEE. There are 15 residues in the CDR3. V lost 0 bases, J lost 4 bases, and 4 bases stayed unmatched.

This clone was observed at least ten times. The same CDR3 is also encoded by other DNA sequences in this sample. As DNA, the CDR3 is TGTGCCAGCAGCTTAGCCTCGGGACAGGGAAGAGAGACCCAGTACTTC. Protein sequence: CASSLASGQGRETQYF. The rearrangement uses TRBV7-2 and TRBJ2-5; 9 nucleotides align to TRBD1. CDR1 and CDR2 (germline): SGHTA, FQGNSA. The CDR3 totals 16 residues. V lost 0 bases, J lost 4 bases, and 6 bases stayed unmatched.

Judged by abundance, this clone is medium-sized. The CDR3 region is CASRQGGSDYEQYF. As DNA, the CDR3 is TGTGCCAGCAGGCAGGGTGGGTCTGACTACGAGCAGTACTTC. J is TRBJ2-7 and V is TRBV6-2 or TRBV6-3, with D possibly TRBD1 on 5 matching bases. The germline V gene has CDR1 MNHEY and CDR2 SVGEGT. The V and J ends lost 6 bases and 3 bases respectively, with 15 bases between them. CDR3 size: 14 residues.

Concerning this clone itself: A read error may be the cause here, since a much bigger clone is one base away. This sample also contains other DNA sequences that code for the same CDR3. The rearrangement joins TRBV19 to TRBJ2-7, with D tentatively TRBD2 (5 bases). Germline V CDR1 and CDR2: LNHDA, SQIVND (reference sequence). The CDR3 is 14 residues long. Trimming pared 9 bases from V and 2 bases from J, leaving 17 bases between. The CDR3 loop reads CASRYDARAYEQYF. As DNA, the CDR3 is TGTGCCAGCAGGTATGATGCGAGGGCCTACGAGCAGTACTTC.

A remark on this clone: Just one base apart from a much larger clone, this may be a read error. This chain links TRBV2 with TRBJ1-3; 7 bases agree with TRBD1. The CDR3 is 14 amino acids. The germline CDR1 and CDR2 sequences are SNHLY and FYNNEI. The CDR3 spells CVSSLGGYGNTIYF. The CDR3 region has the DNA TGTGTCAGCAGTCTAGGGGGCTATGGAAACACCATATATTTT.

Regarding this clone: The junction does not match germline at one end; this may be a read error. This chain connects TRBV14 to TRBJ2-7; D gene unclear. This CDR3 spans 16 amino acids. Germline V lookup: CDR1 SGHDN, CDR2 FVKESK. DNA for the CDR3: TGTGCCAGCATCCAAGGAACCTCACTCTGCTCCTACGAGCAGTACTTC. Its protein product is CASIQGTSLCSYEQYF. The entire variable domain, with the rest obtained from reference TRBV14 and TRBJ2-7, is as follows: EAGVTQFPSHSVIEKGQTVTLRCDPISGHDNLYWYRRVMGKEIKFLLHFVKESKQDESGMPNNRFLAERTGGTYSTLKVQPAELEDSGVYFCASIQGTSLCSYEQYFGPGTRLTVT.

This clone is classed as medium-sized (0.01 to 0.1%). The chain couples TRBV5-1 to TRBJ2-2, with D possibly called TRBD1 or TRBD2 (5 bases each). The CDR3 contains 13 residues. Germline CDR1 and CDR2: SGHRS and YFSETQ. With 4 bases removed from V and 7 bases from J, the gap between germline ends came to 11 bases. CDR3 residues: CASSGGPNGELFF. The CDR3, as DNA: TGCGCCAGCAGCGGGGGACCTAACGGGGAGCTGTTTTTT.

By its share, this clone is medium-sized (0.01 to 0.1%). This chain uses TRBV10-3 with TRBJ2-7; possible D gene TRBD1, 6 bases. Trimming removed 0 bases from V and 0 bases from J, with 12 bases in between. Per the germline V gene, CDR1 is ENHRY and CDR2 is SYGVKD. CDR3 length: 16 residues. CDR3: CAISESGQGFSYEQYF. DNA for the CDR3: TGTGCCATCAGTGAGTCGGGTCAGGGGTTCTCCTACGAGCAGTACTTC.